The present TCR beta chain was sequenced within a study of blood T cell repertoires in COVID-19 (dated by TCRdb to 2020 to 2022). General notes on the study: The collaborator samples originated in the United States, Italy and Spain and spanned the acute and convalescent phases of COVID-19. Where available, HLA class I and class II types were obtained from metadata supplied by the sample provider rather than from assay-based typing. The samples were drawn from two sources: the first 160 participants of the ongoing ImmuneRACE study, and 950 to 1,500 subjects contributed by 6 global collaborators. The prospective study material was composed of cDNA or gDNA derived from T cells, B-cell-depleted T cells, or PBMCs. A freely available public database, intended as a resource for researchers studying the immune response to SARS-CoV-2, is where the repertoires were released. Sample metadata almost always included a de-identified subject ID, COVID-19 status, age in years and sex. Subjects who had been exposed to COVID-19, were actively infected with it, or had recovered from it provided the deeply sampled blood TCRbeta repertoires that made up the dataset.

The germline V gene encodes CDR1 SNHLY and CDR2 FYNNEI. V lost 3 bases and J lost 5 bases; the stretch between them is 8 bases long. Reading from cysteine to phenylalanine, the CDR3 counts 14 amino acids. The only DNA kept is the CDR3, 42 bases in frame from the first base. In Seattle, one collaborating source enrolled patients while the infection was active and tracked those patients longitudinally over the course of disease. Collaborating institutions collected whole blood in K2EDTA tubes following their own protocols. For TCRbeta analysis, collaborators shipped samples in one of three forms: frozen whole blood, isolated PBMCs, or DNA extracted from either of those sample types. TCRbeta CDR3 regions were amplified from genomic DNA using the immunoSEQ Assay, a bias-controlled multiplex PCR. Processing in the source paper ran as follows. Within the assay, amplification of reference gene primers was used to estimate how many nucleated cells each sample contained. To quantify the absolute abundance of each unique TCRbeta CDR3 rearrangement, sequence reads were collapsed and filtered. For each sample, productive Simpson clonality was calculated as the square root of Simpson's diversity index over productive rearrangements. TCRdb provides this immuneACCESS table in a form limited to in-frame rearrangements. Some clones are lacking; in checked studies, under half of them reflect an unresolved V gene, and why the rest are absent is not known. D and trimming were read from the DNA, whereas the V and J calls and clone size are those reported in that table. The sample profile shows a few hundred thousand clones; over 85% of them were found once. Together, the top ten hold roughly 0.78% of the sample.

A note on this clone: Its antigen is currently not known. Base quality data are lacking; no much larger clone is found one base away.

Beyond this particular receptor, the publication reports: The quantity of clinical and demographic metadata differed by source and by participant and was supplied without curation.

The rearrangement joined TRBV2 to TRBJ1-6; matching of 6 bases hints at TRBD1 as the D gene. The TCR was taken from a young man with COVID-19, enrolled during active disease. The sample consisted of peripheral blood. The CDR3 here reads CASSEDSNNSPLHF. DNA sequence: TGTGCCAGCAGTGAGGACAGCAATAATTCACCCCTCCACTTT.